This paragraph reports one TCR beta chain. The antigen it recognizes is unknown. The record has no base qualities; no much larger clone is one base away. The study tested focal radiation therapy combined with CTLA-4 blockade (ipilimumab) in patients with chemo-refractory metastatic non-small-cell lung cancer. These data originate in a study of radiotherapy plus CTLA-4 blockade in lung cancer (dated by TCRdb to about 2018). Background on the whole study: Objective responses were observed in 18% of enrolled patients, and disease control was achieved in approximately 32%.

Library creation used the immunoSEQ multiplex PCR assay. Sourced from immuneACCESS, this table was stored by TCRdb with only in-frame sequences that have V and J called. A share of the clones is absent; for the studies checked, an unresolved V gene accounts for under half, and the remainder has no known explanation. In this sample the table shows tens of thousands of clones, approximately 70% of which occur a single time. Together, the top ten hold 4% of the sample. Study-wide conclusions, independent of this receptor: After treatment with radiotherapy and ipilimumab, TCR clones that originated in tumors expanded in peripheral blood. The strongest predictors of response, as reported, were early dynamic changes in blood T cell clones along with a rise in serum interferon-beta after radiation.

Material: peripheral blood, obtained from a patient treated with radiotherapy plus ipilimumab. This receptor was taken from a human donor with non-small cell lung cancer who had stable disease on radiotherapy plus ipilimumab.

The CDR3 protein sequence reads: CASSSSTWTASYEQYF. Read as DNA, the sequence is TGTGCCAGCAGCTCCAGTACCTGGACAGCCTCCTACGAGCAGTACTTC. The rearrangement joined TRBV7-2 to TRBJ2-7; a tentative D call is TRBD1 (6 bases match). V is shortened by 4 bases, J by 0 bases, and the region joining them spans 16 bases. CDR1 is given as SGHTA and CDR2 as FQGNSA, both from the germline V gene. The CDR3 spans 16 residues, from the cysteine through the phenylalanine. CDR3 DNA is the only sequence kept; it has 48 bases, read in frame from the first base.